The 18 T cell receptor beta chains given below trace back to one sample, sequenced in a study of B cell selection in AIRE deficiency. The data were produced by immunoSEQ multiplex PCR, yet TCRdb's version contains in-frame clones alone and is incomplete. Of under 30,000 clones in the sample, roughly 95% were seen once. The sorted conventional CD4 T cells were gated as CD4+CD127+. The sequenced sample was CD4+CD127+ conventional T cells sorted from PBMCs. Source of these receptors: a human donor in good health.

This chain links TRBV6-5 with TRBJ2-5, with TRBD2 matching 9 bases. Germline CDR1 and CDR2: MNHEY and SVGAGI. Unmatched junction bases numbered 9, after V lost 2 bases and J lost 5 bases. The CDR3 loop spans 16 amino acids. CDR3 coding DNA: TGTGCCAGCAGTTACCAATGGCGGGGGGGCCTGGAGACCCAGTACTTC. This translates into CASSYQWRGGLETQYF.

The J gene is TRBJ1-2, the V gene TRBV7-2; D remains unclear. Germline V gene sequence: CDR1 SGHTA, CDR2 FQGNSA. V lost 3 bases to trimming and J lost 3 bases, with 14 bases between them. The CDR3 covers 15 residues. CDR3 region: CASSFPPRAYYGYTF. The CDR3 DNA sequence: TGTGCCAGCAGCTTCCCCCCCCGGGCCTACTATGGCTACACCTTC.

The J gene is TRBJ1-3, the V gene TRBV18; tentative D call: TRBD1 (5 bases). Trimming stripped 3 bases from V and 0 bases from J, with 15 bases between. CDR3 length: 17 residues. Germline V CDR1 and CDR2: KGHSH, LQKENI. The CDR3 loop reads CASSPRSAGLSGNTIYF. In DNA form, the CDR3 reads TGTGCCAGCTCACCGAGATCAGCGGGGCTCTCTGGAAACACCATATATTTT.

The J gene is TRBJ1-1, the V gene TRBV6-6; no clear D. The CDR3 is 14 residues long. Germline lookup yields CDR1 MNHNY and CDR2 SVGAGI (reference sequence). V lost 7 bases and J lost 2, with 14 bases in between. The CDR3 here is CASKPSDGNTEAFF. The DNA for the CDR3 is TGTGCCAGCAAACCCTCAGACGGAAACACTGAAGCTTTCTTT.

This chain joins TRBV5-1 and TRBJ2-5, with D uncertain. The CDR3 runs to 15 residues. V was cut by 0 bases and J by 5 bases, with 14 bases left in between. Germline V CDR1 and CDR2: SGHRS, YFSETQ. CDR3 in DNA: TGCGCCAGCAGCTTGGGTGGCAGCCGGTGGGAGACCCAGTACTTC. It specifies CASSLGGSRWETQYF.

The chain carries TRBV4-1 and TRBJ2-5; 9 bases are shared with TRBD1. This CDR3 contains 16 residues. The V and J ends lost 4 bases and 1 base, in that order; junction bases with no gene match: 7. Germline CDR1 and CDR2: MGHRA and YSYEKL. The CDR3 sequence is CASSLPGTGSQETQYF. The CDR3 DNA is TGCGCCAGCAGCCTCCCCGGGACAGGGAGCCAAGAGACCCAGTACTTC.

The chain carries TRBV27 and TRBJ2-1, with 10 bases matching TRBD2. Germline assignment: CDR1 MNHEY and CDR2 SMNVEV (reference sequence). V lost 4 bases to trimming and J lost 5 bases; unmatched junction nucleotides: 11. This CDR3 contains 17 residues. The CDR3 bases are TGTGCCAGCAGTTCCTACTCTACTAGCGGGGCGAACAATGAGCAGTTCTTC. Its translation is CASSSYSTSGANNEQFF.

The rearrangement links TRBV10-1 to TRBJ1-4, with TRBD1 as a possible D gene (5 bases). V dropped 6 bases and J dropped 8 bases, with 16 bases sitting between them. CDR3 length: 14 amino acids. The V gene's germline CDR1 is WNHNN and CDR2 SYGVQD (reference sequence). CDR3 amino acids: CASRGRDTEEKLFF. CDR3 coding DNA: TGCGCCAGCAGGGGGCGTGATACGGAGGAAAAACTGTTTTTT.

The J gene is TRBJ2-2, the V gene TRBV19; TRBD1 matches at 10 bases. CDR1 is LNHDA and CDR2 is SQIVND in the germline V gene (reference sequence). V trimming: 6 bases; J trimming: 4 bases; junction bases outside the gene matches: 8. The CDR3 totals 16 residues. The CDR3 nucleotides are TGTGCCAGTAGGCCGGGACAGGGGTCGGGCACCGGGGAGCTGTTTTTT. Protein: CASRPGQGSGTGELFF.

The V call is TRBV4-1, the J call TRBJ2-1, with D possibly being TRBD1 (5 bases). Trimming took 2 bases from V and 1 from J, leaving 12 bases between them. The germline V gene encodes CDR1 MGHRA and CDR2 YSYEKL. CDR3 size: 16 residues. The CDR3 region is CASSQLQAQSYNEQFF. CDR3 nucleotides: TGCGCCAGCAGCCAACTACAGGCTCAGTCCTACAATGAGCAGTTCTTC.

The V call is TRBV10-2, the J call TRBJ2-7; TRBD2 aligns across 7 bases. Germline values: CDR1 WSHSY, CDR2 SAAADI. The V gene end was trimmed by 5 bases and the J gene end by 6 bases; junction bases not matched to a gene: 10. The CDR3 extends over 14 amino acids. The CDR3 spells CASSRLAGLFEQYF. The CDR3 DNA follows: TGCGCCAGCAGTCGACTAGCTGGATTATTCGAGCAGTACTTC.

V usage is TRBV5-8 and J usage is TRBJ2-2, with 9 nucleotides matching TRBD1. This CDR3 is built from 15 residues. Germline trimming cut 4 bases from V and 7 bases from J; bases unmatched to any gene: 8. Germline V lookup: CDR1 SGHTS, CDR2 YDEGEE. The CDR3 loop reads CASSPRDRADGELFF. In DNA, the CDR3 is TGTGCCAGCAGCCCGCGGGACAGGGCGGACGGGGAGCTGTTTTTT.

The chain is built from TRBV27 and TRBJ2-5, with D possibly being TRBD1 (8 bases). The CDR3 runs 14 residues. V was trimmed by 4 bases and J by 6 bases, leaving 15 bases between them. The germline V gene encodes CDR1 MNHEY and CDR2 SMNVEV (reference sequence). Here the CDR3 reads CASSSHRGGKTQYF. In DNA form, the CDR3 reads TGTGCCAGCAGTTCCCACAGGGGGGGAAAGACCCAGTACTTC.

The V gene is TRBV7-8, the J gene TRBJ2-5, with 11 bases lining up with TRBD2. Germline V gene sequence: CDR1 SGHVS, CDR2 FQNEAQ. With 3 bases clipped from V and 5 bases from J, the junction kept 8 bases outside the gene matches. This CDR3 has 16 amino acids. This chain's CDR3 is CASSLFMLAGGETQYF. CDR3 in DNA: TGTGCCAGCAGCTTGTTTATGCTAGCGGGAGGCGAGACCCAGTACTTC.

The V and J genes are TRBV5-1 and TRBJ2-3; D may be TRBD2 (5 bases). The CDR3 is 12 amino acids. V was shortened by 5 bases and J by 10 bases, with 14 bases between the two germline ends. CDR1 SGHRS and CDR2 YFSETQ come from the germline V gene. CDR3 sequence (DNA): TGCGCCAGCAGGCGGGCCGGGGATGCGCAGTATTTT. Translating it yields CASRRAGDAQYF. Looking up the rest from reference TRBV5-1 and TRBJ2-3 gives the full variable domain: KAGVTQTPRYLIKTRGQQVTLSCSPISGHRSVSWYQQTPGQGLQFLFEYFSETQRNKGNFPGRFSGRQFSNSRSEMNVSTLELGDSALYLCASRRAGDAQYFGPGTRLTVL.

The CDR3 here is CASSYPTGGAFF. For the CDR3, the DNA is TGTGCCAGCAGTTACCCAACAGGGGGGGCTTTCTTT. The chain combines TRBV6-5 with TRBJ1-1; TRBD1 agrees at 8 bases. This CDR3 comprises 12 residues. The V segment lost 2 bases and the J segment 11 bases; nucleotides outside the gene matches: 4. Germline values: CDR1 MNHEY, CDR2 SVGAGI.

This clone appeared a few times. The chain carries TRBV6-1 and TRBJ2-3; TRBD1 matches at 8 bases. Per the germline V gene, CDR1 is MNHNS and CDR2 is SASEGT. The trim removed 4 bases at V and 5 bases at J, leaving 11 bases unmatched. The length of the CDR3 is 16 residues. The CDR3 nucleotides are TGTGCCAGCAGTGCTAGCACCCAGGGGGCCAGAGATACGCAGTATTTT. Protein product: CASSASTQGARDTQYF.

The chain combines TRBV4-2 with TRBJ2-1; D gene uncertain. The V end was cut by 1 base, the J end by 8 bases, with 6 bases between. The CDR3 covers 12 residues. Germline CDR1 reads LGHNA; CDR2 reads YNFKEQ. The CDR3 region has the DNA TGTGCCAGCAGCCAAGGCGTGGATGAGCAGTTCTTC. Protein: CASSQGVDEQFF.